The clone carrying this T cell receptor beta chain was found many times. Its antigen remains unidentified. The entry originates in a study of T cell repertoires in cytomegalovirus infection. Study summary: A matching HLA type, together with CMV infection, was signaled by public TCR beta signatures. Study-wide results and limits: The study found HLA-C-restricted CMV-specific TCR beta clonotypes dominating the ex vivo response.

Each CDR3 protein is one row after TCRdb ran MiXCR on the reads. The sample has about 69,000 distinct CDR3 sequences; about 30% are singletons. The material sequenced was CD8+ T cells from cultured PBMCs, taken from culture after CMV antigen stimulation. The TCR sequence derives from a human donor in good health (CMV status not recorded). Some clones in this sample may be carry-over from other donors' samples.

The CDR3 loop is CSAREPMQYEQYF. The CDR3 DNA reads TGCAGTGCTAGAGAACCGATGCAGTACGAGCAGTACTTC. V usage is TRBV20-1 and J usage is TRBJ2-7, with D unresolved. The CDR3 extends over 13 amino acids. Germline CDR1 reads DFQATT; CDR2 reads SNEGSKA (reference sequence). V lost 0 bases and J 4 bases, leaving 10 bases between the germline ends.